This TCR beta chain originates from a study of cytomegalovirus exposure and HLA in healthy donors. CDR3 length: 13 residues. Germline V gene data show CDR1 as SGHNT and CDR2 as YENEEA. V was clipped by 2 bases and J by 13 bases; unmatched bases: 5. Concerning this clone: Its antigen is not identified.

Primers for the PCR totalled 60 Vbeta and 13 Jbeta. The table came from immunoSEQ multiplex PCR; TCRdb's copy has only in-frame clones and leaves some out. The data hold under 250,000 clones, with around 81% observed a single time. Study outcomes and limitations: Across all donors, roughly uniform sequencing depth was an assumption of the presence/absence analyses. Associated with HLA alleles at 0.05 false discovery rate in a later analysis were around 17,000 TCR beta sequences. On later analysis, the bulk of CMV-associated TCR beta chains appeared to be HLA-restricted. Links to common viral pathogens appeared, in a later analysis, for several of the most significant clusters.

Sequencing input: PBMCs. The clonotype was recovered from a woman aged 60-75 years in good health and CMV-seropositive. The chain uses TRBV11-3 and TRBJ2-1; 10 bases match TRBD2. CDR3: CASSLPGLAEQFF. For the CDR3, the DNA is TGTGCCAGCAGCTTACCCGGACTAGCGGAACAGTTCTTC.